Shown below are 24 T cell receptor beta chains from a single sample sequenced in a study of blood T cell repertoires in COVID-19. Some clones are missing from TCRdb's copy, which holds only in-frame ones; the method was immunoSEQ multiplex PCR. The table has more than 85,000 clones, roughly 90% seen once. The sequencing sample was made of peripheral blood. Receptors were obtained from a woman aged 55-75 years with acute or convalescent COVID-19.

The chain carries TRBV5-3 and TRBJ2-7; a weak D match, TRBD1 (6 bases). TRBV5-3 carries the ORF label, with uncertain function. CDR3 length: 13 amino acids. The ends were cut back, 1 base at V and 5 bases at J, with 10 bases in the middle. CDR3 nucleotide sequence: TGTGCCAGAAGCTTGCCAGGGGCCCACGAGCAGTACTTC. It translates to CARSLPGAHEQYF.

The rearrangement joins TRBV28 to TRBJ2-7, with D tentatively TRBD1 (6 bases). CDR1 MDHEN and CDR2 SYDVKM come from the germline V gene. V was shortened by 1 base and J by 2 bases, with 9 bases between the two germline ends. CDR3 length equals 14 residues. The CDR3 nucleotides read TGTGCCAGCAGTTTATCCGGACAGACCTACGAGCAGTACTTC. Translating gives CASSLSGQTYEQYF.

The genes are TRBV2 and TRBJ2-7; 11 bases are shared with TRBD2. CDR3 size: 15 residues. J was trimmed by 7 bases and V by 4 bases; bases with no gene match: 9. The germline CDR1 and CDR2 sequences are SNHLY and FYNNEI. DNA for the CDR3: TGTGCCAGCAGTGGGACTAGCGGGCTCTCCGGGGAGCAGTACTTC. Its protein is CASSGTSGLSGEQYF.

V is TRBV6-5 and J is TRBJ2-2, with TRBD1 as a possible D gene (6 bases). Trimming took 9 bases from V and 0 from J, leaving 11 bases between them. CDR1 is MNHEY, CDR2 SVGAGI, per germline. CDR3 size: 14 residues. CDR3 bases: TGTGCCAGTCTCAGGGGCGCGAACACCGGGGAGCTGTTTTTT. Amino acid sequence: CASLRGANTGELFF.

The chain recombines TRBV28 with TRBJ2-3, with 7 bases lining up with TRBD1. The CDR3 runs to 17 residues. V trimming: 4 bases; J trimming: 0 bases; junction bases outside the gene matches: 10. Germline V gene lookup returns CDR1 MDHEN and CDR2 SYDVKM. CDR3 sequence (DNA): TGTGCCAGCAGTTCCTACGGGACAGAGTATAGCACAGATACGCAGTATTTT. It yields the protein CASSSYGTEYSTDTQYF.

V usage is TRBV2 and J usage is TRBJ2-3; TRBD1 agrees at 10 bases. Germline loops: CDR1 SNHLY, CDR2 FYNNEI. V shed 4 bases, J shed 1 base, and the junction held 2 bases outside the gene matches. The CDR3 is made up of 15 amino acids. The CDR3 region is CASSAGTGGTDTQYF. The CDR3 nucleotides read TGTGCCAGCAGTGCCGGGACAGGGGGCACAGATACGCAGTATTTT.

The chain has TRBV3-1 (or the pseudogene TRBV3-2) and TRBJ2-1; a possible D gene is TRBD1 (6 bases). Germline V CDR1 and CDR2: LGHDT, YNNKEL (reference sequence). Trimming removed 4 bases at V and 10 bases at J, with 14 bases between. The CDR3 contains 13 residues. The CDR3 DNA follows: TGTGCCAGCAGCCTCTTCCACGGGACAGAGCAGTTCTTC. This codes for CASSLFHGTEQFF.

CDR3 coding DNA: TGTGCCAGCAGTCAACAGGGGTATCAGCCCCAGCATTTT. It yields the protein CASSQQGYQPQHF. The genes are TRBV16 and TRBJ1-5; 7 bases agree with TRBD1. Looked up from germline, CDR1 is KGHSY and CDR2 is FQNENV. The V and J ends lost 6 bases and 5 bases, in that order; junction bases with no gene match: 4. The CDR3 runs to 13 residues.

The V gene is TRBV11-3, the J gene TRBJ1-4; D call uncertain. This CDR3 contains 16 residues. CDR1 SGHNT and CDR2 YENEEA come from the germline V gene. V gave up 1 base and J gave up 7 bases, with 16 bases separating them. DNA for the CDR3: TGTGCCAGCAGCTTAGGCCCTGCTTTTAGCTCTGAAAAACTGTTTTTT. Translated, it gives CASSLGPAFSSEKLFF.

The chain has TRBV6-1 and TRBJ1-6; D unresolved. The V and J ends lost 3 bases and 6 bases respectively, with 15 bases between them. Germline-derived CDR1 and CDR2 are MNHNS and SASEGT. This CDR3 has 16 residues. CDR3 coding DNA: TGTGCCAGCAGTGACCGGCAGGCCCAGCTTAATTCACCCCTCCACTTT. Translated: CASSDRQAQLNSPLHF.

The chain recombines TRBV4-2 with TRBJ1-4; D is unresolved. Germline V gene data show CDR1 as LGHNA and CDR2 as YNFKEQ. V shed 2 bases and J shed 4 bases, with 11 bases lying between them. The CDR3 extends over 15 amino acids. The CDR3 sequence is CASSQSRGSNEKLFF. The CDR3 DNA reads as TGTGCCAGCAGCCAAAGTCGCGGGAGTAATGAAAAACTGTTTTTT.

The chain combines TRBV11-1 with TRBJ1-4, with D tentatively TRBD1 (5 bases). The germline gives CDR1 SGHAT, CDR2 FQDESV (reference sequence). The CDR3 extends over 13 amino acids. V lost 5 bases and J 10 bases, leaving 14 bases between the germline ends. CDR3 DNA: TGTGCCAGCAGCGTGGCCCTGGGGGGAAAACTGTTTTTT. Translating gives CASSVALGGKLFF.

This chain uses TRBV6-5 with TRBJ2-1, with D possibly being TRBD1 (6 bases). The CDR3 covers 13 residues. Germline loops: CDR1 MNHEY, CDR2 SVGAGI. Trimming removed 8 bases at V and 6 bases at J, with 14 bases between. CDR3 amino acids: CASVTVGANEQFF. The CDR3 nucleotides are TGTGCCAGCGTAACCGTGGGGGCCAATGAGCAGTTCTTC.

The genes are TRBV7-8 and TRBJ1-1, with D uncertain. V lost 5 bases and J 7 bases, leaving 14 bases between the germline ends. The CDR3 sequence is 13 residues long. Germline CDR1 and CDR2: SGHVS and FQNEAQ. As DNA, the CDR3 is TGTGCCAGCAGCACCGGGTCGATCTTTGAAGCTTTCTTT. Its translation: CASSTGSIFEAFF.

In DNA, the CDR3 is TGTGCCACCAGTGACCTTCGGGACACTGAAGCTTTCTTT. Protein product: CATSDLRDTEAFF. The genes are TRBV24-1 and TRBJ1-1; D is unresolved. The CDR3 length is 13 residues. Trimming pared 4 bases from V and 3 bases from J, leaving 8 bases between. CDR1 and CDR2 from the germline V gene are KGHDR and SFDVKD.

The J gene is TRBJ2-7, the V gene TRBV10-1; TRBD2 aligns across 9 bases. Germline values: CDR1 WNHNN, CDR2 SYGVQD (reference sequence). V gave up 3 bases and J gave up 5 bases; unmatched junction bases: 5. This CDR3 has 14 residues. The CDR3 DNA reads TGCGCCAGCAGTGAAAGCGGGAGGTGGGACGAGCAGTACTTC. Amino acid sequence: CASSESGRWDEQYF.

The count of this clone is one. The chain joins TRBV15 to TRBJ2-3, with TRBD2 identical over 13 bases. Germline values: CDR1 LNHNV, CDR2 YYDKDF (reference sequence). V dropped 0 bases and J dropped 6; count of bases not matched to a gene: 12. The CDR3 runs 19 residues. The CDR3 sequence: CATSRETVALAGGGDTQYF. For the CDR3, the DNA is TGTGCCACCAGCAGAGAAACGGTCGCACTAGCGGGAGGGGGGGATACGCAGTATTTT.

This chain connects TRBV12-3 or TRBV12-4 to TRBJ2-7, with D maybe TRBD2 (6 bases). V was trimmed by 6 bases and J by 3 bases, leaving 12 bases between them. This CDR3 region has 13 residues. CDR3 DNA: TGTGCCAGCAGCAGCCCGGGGGACTACGAGCAGTACGTC. It yields the protein CASSSPGDYEQYV.

Remarks on this clone: The identical CDR3 is also encoded by other nucleotide sequences in the sample. The chain carries TRBV5-1 and TRBJ1-1; 8 positions agree with TRBD1. Germline values: CDR1 SGHRS, CDR2 YFSETQ. V lost 5 bases to trimming and J lost 5 bases; unmatched junction nucleotides: 8. The length of the CDR3 is 14 residues. The CDR3 loop is CASSTQGAGTEAFF. The DNA for the CDR3 is TGCGCCAGCAGTACTCAGGGGGCAGGAACTGAAGCTTTCTTT.

This clone was counted only a few times. This chain connects TRBV28 to TRBJ1-1; D is perhaps TRBD1 (6 bases). This CDR3 spans 15 amino acids. Per the germline V gene, CDR1 is MDHEN and CDR2 is SYDVKM. The germline V and J ends were trimmed by 7 bases and 0 bases, with 15 bases remaining between them. In DNA, the CDR3 is TGTGCCAGCACCCTGATAGGGGGTATGAACACTGAAGCTTTCTTT. This sequence encodes CASTLIGGMNTEAFF.

This clone was found once. The gene calls are TRBV19 and TRBJ1-1, with TRBD1 matching 7 bases. V shed 7 bases, J shed 1 base, and the junction held 9 bases outside the gene matches. Germline CDR1 and CDR2: LNHDA and SQIVND (reference sequence). CDR3 size: 15 residues. The CDR3: CASNGEAGGNTEAFF. The CDR3 DNA sequence: TGTGCCAGTAATGGGGAGGCAGGGGGGAACACTGAAGCTTTCTTT.

This chain uses TRBV3-1 (or the pseudogene TRBV3-2) with TRBJ1-5; TRBD1 is a possible D gene (6 bases). V lost 0 bases to trimming and J lost 4 bases, with 10 bases between them. The germline gives CDR1 LGHDT, CDR2 YNNKEL (reference sequence). The CDR3 sequence is 15 residues long. The CDR3 nucleotides are TGTGCCAGCAGCCAAGATGCAAGGGGGAATCAGCCCCAGCATTTT. Its protein is CASSQDARGNQPQHF.

This chain uses TRBV7-2 with TRBJ2-1; D is unresolved. The V end lost 1 base, the J end lost 4 bases, and 5 bases lay between the germline ends. CDR1 SGHTA and CDR2 FQGNSA come from the germline V gene. This CDR3 spans 13 amino acids. CDR3 region: CASSLDSYNEQFF. Written as DNA, the CDR3 is TGTGCCAGCAGCTTAGACAGTTACAATGAGCAGTTCTTC.

The V and J genes are TRBV5-4 and TRBJ1-2; TRBD1 matches at 8 bases. V shed 4 bases and J 8 bases; nucleotides not matched to a gene: 13. Germline V gene lookup returns CDR1 SGHNT and CDR2 YYREEE (reference sequence). The CDR3 has 15 residues. CDR3 sequence (DNA): TGTGCCAGCAGCCCCCCGCAGACAGGGGCGATAGGCTACACCTTC. It translates to CASSPPQTGAIGYTF.